This TCR beta chain came from a study of identifying expanded T cells in peripheral blood. Study-wide results and limits: Roughly two-week clone count variance significantly increased as total template count grew.

Clones were read by immunoSEQ multiplex PCR, and TCRdb kept only the in-frame ones, dropping some. The repertoire includes 100,000 to 150,000 clones, around 84% of them detected once, and approximately 3% sits in the top ten. Germline V gene data show CDR1 as SNHLY and CDR2 as FYNNEI. Trimming stripped 6 bases from V and 3 bases from J, with 11 bases between. There are 13 residues in the CDR3. Comment on this clone: Its antigen is still unknown.

No infections or other immune events were documented during collection. The receptor was isolated from a person aged 18-70 years in good health. The specimen sequenced was blood. The chain carries TRBV2 and TRBJ1-1; tentative D call: TRBD1 (6 bases). The CDR3 region has the DNA TGTGCCAGCAGCAACGGACAGTACACTGAAGCTTTCTTT. It is translated as CASSNGQYTEAFF. Full variable domain (rest looked up from reference TRBV2 and TRBJ1-1): EPEVTQTPSHQVTQMGQEVILRCVPISNHLYFYWYRQILGQKVEFLVSFYNNEISEKSEIFDDQFSVERPDGSNFTLKIRSTKLEDSAMYFCASSNGQYTEAFFGQGTRLTVV.